The 5 T cell receptor beta chains in this list originate from one sample, sequenced in a study of response to subunit inactivated influenza vaccine. TCRdb redid the calling of the RT-PCR reads with MiXCR, one entry per CDR3 protein. The repertoire holds hundreds of thousands of distinct CDR3 sequences, with around 13% as singletons. This sample comprised PBMCs from blood, obtained around 15 days before vaccination. The receptors come from a man aged 45-65 years who received an inactivated influenza vaccine.

V and J are TRBV24-1 and TRBJ1-5; 7 bases fit TRBD1. The V gene's germline CDR1 is KGHDR and CDR2 SFDVKD. The trim removed 7 bases at V and 2 bases at J, leaving 4 bases unmatched. CDR3 length equals 14 residues. The CDR3 nucleotides are TGTGCCACCAGCAGAACAGGGGGCAATCAGCCCCAGCATTTT. This sequence encodes CATSRTGGNQPQHF.

Only a few counts were recorded for this clonotype. The J gene is TRBJ2-7, the V gene TRBV21-1; the table assigns TRBD1, which was not confirmed against the DNA. TRBV21-1 is tagged as a pseudogene. This CDR3 is 18 amino acids long. The DNA of the CDR3 is TGTGCCAGCAGCAAAAAAAGAAGAAAAAGGGGGGAAACCTACGAGCAGTACTTC. It encodes CASSKKRRKRGETYEQYF.

The chain has TRBV7-6 and TRBJ1-6; 7 positions match TRBD1. V gave up 5 bases and J gave up 7 bases; unmatched junction bases: 8. The CDR3 is 15 amino acids. CDR1 is SGHVS, CDR2 FNYEAQ, per germline. The CDR3 nucleotides read TGTGCCAGCAGCGCGGACAGGCCTGAGAATTCACCCCTCCACTTT. It specifies CASSADRPENSPLHF.

This clonotype has at least ten counts. The rearrangement uses TRBV5-1 and TRBJ2-3, with 7 bases matching TRBD1. The CDR3 is 15 residues long. Germline assignment: CDR1 SGHRS and CDR2 YFSETQ. The V gene end was trimmed by 4 bases and the J gene end by 1 base; junction bases not matched to a gene: 6. The CDR3 loop is CASSDGTAGTDTQYF. CDR3 DNA: TGCGCCAGCAGCGATGGGACAGCCGGCACAGATACGCAGTATTTT.

This clonotype was detected ten times or more. This chain connects TRBV15 to TRBJ1-1; D ambiguous. CDR3 length equals 13 residues. Trimming shortened V by 0 bases and J by 5 bases, and 7 bases separated the two germline ends. Germline V gene lookup returns CDR1 LNHNV and CDR2 YYDKDF (reference sequence). Written as DNA, the CDR3 is TGTGCCACCAGCAGAGATAGTGGGACTGAAGCTTTCTTT. Translation gives CATSRDSGTEAFF.